Below are 27 T cell receptor beta chains sequenced from a single sample in a study of T cell responses to AZD1222 COVID-19 vaccine. TCRdb's table, derived via immunoSEQ multiplex PCR, lists solely in-frame clones and lacks some. Counted here are about 150,000 clones, 90% to 95% occurring once; the ten biggest clones make up over 1.2%. The sequencing used peripheral blood, collected 28 days after the second AZD1222 dose. These receptors were taken from an adult who received the AZD1222 COVID-19 vaccine.

The CDR3 is CASSTGEPGTGGDEGYTF. The CDR3 DNA is TGTGCCAGCAGCACAGGTGAACCGGGGACAGGGGGGGACGAGGGCTACACCTTC. This chain links TRBV21-1 with TRBJ1-2; TRBD1, the table's D call, lacks a check against the DNA. TRBV21-1 constitutes a pseudogene. The CDR3 is 18 residues long.

The chain recombines TRBV7-9 with TRBJ2-5; 7 bases are shared with TRBD1. This CDR3 has 15 residues. Germline V gives CDR1 SEHNR, CDR2 FQNEAQ (reference sequence). J lost 3 bases, V lost 0 bases, and 4 bases had no gene match. CDR3 in amino acids: CASSLAQDRKETQYF. Written as DNA, the CDR3 is TGTGCCAGCAGCTTAGCGCAGGACAGGAAAGAGACCCAGTACTTC. The entire variable domain, with the rest obtained from reference TRBV7-9 and TRBJ2-5, is as follows: DTGVSQNPRHKITKRGQNVTFRCDPISEHNRLYWYRQTLGQGPEFLTYFQNEAQLEKSRLLSDRFSAERPKGSFSTLEIQRTEQGDSAMYLCASSLAQDRKETQYFGPGTRLLVL.

V gene TRBV12-3 or TRBV12-4 combines with J gene TRBJ1-2; D may be TRBD1 (5 bases). The CDR3 is 13 residues long. Deletions cut 4 bases from V and 4 bases from J, with 10 bases between. In nucleotides, the CDR3 is TGTGCCAGCAGTTCTGTCACAGGCTATGGCTACACCTTC. Translation: CASSSVTGYGYTF.

This chain uses TRBV6-2 or TRBV6-3 with TRBJ1-2, with D possibly matching TRBD1 (5 bases). This CDR3 is 15 amino acids long. Trimming took off 2 bases at V and 3 bases at J, with 13 bases between the two ends. Germline CDR1 is MNHEY and CDR2 is SVGEGT. Written as DNA, the CDR3 is TGTGCCAGCAGTTACGGGGGGAATGGAGACTATGGCTACACCTTC. Translated, it gives CASSYGGNGDYGYTF.

This CDR3 is CASSYGPGFRHSGANVLTF. The CDR3 DNA is TGTGCCAGCAGCTATGGACCTGGCTTCCGTCACTCTGGGGCCAACGTCCTGACTTTC. The chain carries TRBV7-8 and TRBJ2-6; D is ambiguous. This CDR3 has 19 residues. CDR1 is SGHVS, CDR2 FQNEAQ, per germline. Trimming removed 4 bases at V and 0 bases at J, with 19 bases between.

The CDR3 DNA reads as TGCGCCAGCAGTCAACTGAGGACAGTCTATGGCTACACCTTC. Translating it yields CASSQLRTVYGYTF. This chain connects TRBV23-1 to TRBJ1-2; the D gene is possibly TRBD1 (6 bases). TRBV23-1 is known as an ORF, though its function is uncertain. The CDR3 totals 14 residues. V was shortened by 2 bases and J by 4 bases, with 11 bases between the two germline ends.

The gene calls are TRBV6-5 and TRBJ1-1; a possible D gene is TRBD1 (6 bases). CDR3 length: 12 amino acids. Germline V gene data show CDR1 as MNHEY and CDR2 as SVGAGI. Trimming left V 6 bases short and J 6 bases short, with 11 bases between. Here the CDR3 reads CASRTGGAEAFF. The CDR3 DNA sequence: TGTGCCAGCAGGACAGGTGGGGCTGAAGCTTTCTTT.

V gene TRBV6-5 combines with J gene TRBJ2-1, with 7 bases matching TRBD1. V lost 2 bases, J lost 2 bases, and 6 bases stayed unmatched. The CDR3 is 16 amino acids. CDR1 and CDR2 from the germline V gene are MNHEY and SVGAGI. CDR3 DNA sequence: TGTGCCAGCAGTTACAAGTGGACAGGCCCCTACAATGAGCAGTTCTTC. Translating it yields CASSYKWTGPYNEQFF.

The chain uses TRBV18 and TRBJ1-1; TRBD1 agrees at 7 bases. V shed 4 bases, J shed 4 bases, and the junction held 6 bases outside the gene matches. CDR3 length: 14 amino acids. The germline gives CDR1 KGHSH, CDR2 LQKENI. The CDR3 here is CASSLTTGPTEAFF. The DNA for the CDR3 is TGTGCCAGCTCACTCACGACAGGGCCCACTGAAGCTTTCTTT.

The CDR3 bases are TGTGCCAGCGGCCCACAGGGGGCGGCCGAGCAGTACTTC. As protein: CASGPQGAAEQYF. This rearrangement joins TRBV5-4 to TRBJ2-7; TRBD1 matches at 9 bases. CDR1 and CDR2 (germline): SGHNT, YYREEE (reference sequence). CDR3 size: 13 residues. The J segment lost 6 bases and the V segment lost 7 bases, leaving 8 bases of the junction unmatched.

The genes are TRBV6-2 or TRBV6-3 and TRBJ2-7, with TRBD1 as a possible D gene (6 bases). The CDR3 length is 14 residues. V lost 5 bases and J 5 bases, leaving 16 bases between the germline ends. Germline V CDR1 and CDR2: MNHEY, SVGEGT. The chain's CDR3 is CASSADSLTHEQYF. The CDR3 DNA follows: TGTGCCAGCAGTGCGGACAGTCTCACCCACGAGCAGTACTTC.

This chain joins TRBV28 and TRBJ1-3; D unclear. With 7 bases removed from V and 3 bases from J, the gap between germline ends came to 10 bases. Germline V gene sequence: CDR1 MDHEN, CDR2 SYDVKM. The CDR3 has 13 residues. The CDR3 DNA reads TGTGCCAGCAAGTTAGGTGGTGGAAACACCATATATTTT. Protein product: CASKLGGGNTIYF.

V is TRBV10-1 and J is TRBJ2-7; D is unclear. The germline CDR1 and CDR2 sequences are WNHNN and SYGVQD (reference sequence). The CDR3 is made up of 13 amino acids. Trimming took off 2 bases at V and 5 bases at J, with 10 bases between the two ends. The CDR3 is CASSETKVNEQYF. CDR3 DNA sequence: TGCGCCAGCAGTGAGACAAAGGTCAACGAGCAGTACTTC.

The chain recombines TRBV7-2 with TRBJ2-7; 7 bases align to TRBD2. The CDR3 spans 15 residues. Germline CDR1 and CDR2: SGHTA and FQGNSA. J was trimmed by 0 bases and V by 0 bases; bases with no gene match: 2. This chain's CDR3 is CASSLAGGSSYEQYF. DNA for the CDR3: TGTGCCAGCAGCTTAGCGGGCGGGAGCTCCTACGAGCAGTACTTC.

V usage is TRBV7-3 and J usage is TRBJ2-1; no definite D call. The CDR3 runs 13 residues. The V end lost 2 bases, the J end lost 8 bases, and 10 bases lay between the germline ends. From germline, CDR1 is SGHTA and CDR2 FQGTGA. CDR3 DNA: TGTGCCAGCAGCTTAGGTTTGGTCGATGAGCAGTTCTTC. The encoded protein is CASSLGLVDEQFF.

V is TRBV18 and J is TRBJ2-7; the D call may be TRBD1 or TRBD2 (5 bases each). This CDR3 is 13 amino acids long. Looked up from germline, CDR1 is KGHSH and CDR2 is LQKENI. V was cut by 6 bases and J by 4 bases, with 13 bases left in between. CDR3 loop: CASSRDGEYEQYF. The CDR3, as DNA: TGTGCCAGCTCCCGGGACGGGGAATACGAGCAGTACTTC.

V usage is TRBV10-3 and J usage is TRBJ2-1; TRBD2 aligns across 8 bases. There are 16 residues in the CDR3. CDR1 is ENHRY, CDR2 SYGVKD, per germline. V was clipped by 0 bases and J by 5 bases; unmatched bases: 6. The CDR3 loop is CAISESKAGANNEQFF. CDR3 DNA: TGTGCCATCAGTGAGTCGAAAGCGGGAGCGAACAATGAGCAGTTCTTC.

V gene TRBV25-1 combines with J gene TRBJ1-3; the D is unclear. The CDR3 runs 12 residues. CDR1 is MGHDK, CDR2 SYGVNS, per germline. V lost 7 bases and J lost 1, with 5 bases in between. The CDR3 sequence is CASKESGNTIYF. For the CDR3, the DNA is TGTGCCAGCAAGGAATCTGGAAACACCATATATTTT.

This chain uses TRBV5-1 with TRBJ1-2, with D possibly being TRBD1 (5 bases). In germline, CDR1 is SGHRS, CDR2 YFSETQ. This CDR3 spans 13 amino acids. Trimming removed 5 bases from V and 10 bases from J, with 18 bases in between. The CDR3 DNA reads as TGCGCCAGCAGGGGGGAGAGGGTTCGCGACTACACCTTC. Translation: CASRGERVRDYTF.

By its share, this clone is medium-sized. Other DNA sequences in this specimen translate into the identical CDR3. The gene calls are TRBV11-3 and TRBJ2-1; 7 bases are a match to TRBD2. V dropped 0 bases and J dropped 5; count of bases not matched to a gene: 1. Germline-derived CDR1 and CDR2 are SGHNT and YENEEA. This CDR3 contains 14 residues. The DNA of the CDR3 is TGTGCCAGCAGCTTAGAGGCGGGAGACAATGAGCAGTTCTTC. It yields the protein CASSLEAGDNEQFF.

This clone was observed once. The rearrangement links TRBV2 to TRBJ2-1; the D is unclear. Germline loops: CDR1 SNHLY, CDR2 FYNNEI. This CDR3 is 12 amino acids long. Trimming left V 7 bases short and J 12 bases short, with 16 bases between. This CDR3 reads CASNTRGYAQFF. The DNA of the CDR3 is TGTGCCAGCAACACCCGAGGTTACGCGCAGTTCTTC. Variable domain in full (rest from reference TRBV2 and TRBJ2-1): EPEVTQTPSHQVTQMGQEVILRCVPISNHLYFYWYRQILGQKVEFLVSFYNNEISEKSEIFDDQFSVERPDGSNFTLKIRSTKLEDSAMYFCASNTRGYAQFFGPGTRLTVL.

The chain recombines TRBV29-1 with TRBJ1-4; 7 nucleotides line up with TRBD1. Per germline, CDR1 SQVTM and CDR2 ANQGSEA. V shed 4 bases, J shed 6 bases, and the junction held 11 bases outside the gene matches. The CDR3 runs 15 residues. As DNA, the CDR3 is TGCAGCGTTGCGTTACAGGGGAACTCCTATGAAAAACTGTTTTTT. Its protein product is CSVALQGNSYEKLFF.

CDR3: CASSAGGSGYNEQFF. The CDR3 nucleotides are TGTGCCAGCAGCGCGGGCGGGAGTGGATACAATGAGCAGTTCTTC. V usage is TRBV9 and J usage is TRBJ2-1; 7 bases line up with TRBD2. Looked up from germline, CDR1 is SGDLS and CDR2 is YYNGEE. This CDR3 comprises 15 residues. With 3 bases clipped from V and 4 bases from J, the junction kept 7 bases outside the gene matches. Full variable domain (remainder filled in from reference TRBV9 and TRBJ2-1): DSGVTQTPKHLITATGQRVTLRCSPRSGDLSVYWYQQSLDQGLQFLIQYYNGEERAKGNILERFSAQQFPDLHSELNLSSLELGDSALYFCASSAGGSGYNEQFFGPGTRLTVL.

This chain uses TRBV7-2 with TRBJ1-2; TRBD1 is a possible D gene (5 bases). CDR3 length: 14 residues. Looked up from germline, CDR1 is SGHTA and CDR2 is FQGNSA. V lost 5 bases to trimming and J lost 4 bases, with 14 bases between them. CDR3 nucleotides: TGTGCCAGCAGCACCCGCGGGGGGGGCTATGGCTACACCTTC. This translates into CASSTRGGGYGYTF.

This chain joins TRBV2 and TRBJ1-4; unclear D gene. This CDR3 has 13 residues. With 7 bases removed from V and 7 bases from J, the gap between germline ends came to 13 bases. Germline V CDR1 and CDR2: SNHLY, FYNNEI. The CDR3 is CASTALQTEKLFF. Here the CDR3 DNA reads TGTGCCAGCACTGCGCTTCAGACTGAAAAACTGTTTTTT.

The genes are TRBV6-2 or TRBV6-3 and TRBJ2-7; D possibly corresponds to TRBD1 (6 bases). The V end was cut by 4 bases, the J end by 3 bases, with 31 bases between. The CDR3 length is 20 residues. The germline gives CDR1 MNHEY, CDR2 SVGEGT. The DNA of the CDR3 is TGTGCCAGCAGTTCAGCCGGGACGGTAAACAGGGCTTCCCTTCTCTACGAGCAGTACTTC. It is translated as CASSSAGTVNRASLLYEQYF.

This rearrangement joins TRBV21-1 to TRBJ2-2; the table gives TRBD2 as D, unverified against the DNA. TRBV21-1 is a pseudogene segment. CDR3 size: 19 residues. The CDR3 region is CASSKEGGVERDGTGELFF. Here the CDR3 DNA reads TGTGCCAGCAGCAAAGAGGGGGGAGTAGAGCGGGACGGCACCGGGGAGCTGTTTTTT.